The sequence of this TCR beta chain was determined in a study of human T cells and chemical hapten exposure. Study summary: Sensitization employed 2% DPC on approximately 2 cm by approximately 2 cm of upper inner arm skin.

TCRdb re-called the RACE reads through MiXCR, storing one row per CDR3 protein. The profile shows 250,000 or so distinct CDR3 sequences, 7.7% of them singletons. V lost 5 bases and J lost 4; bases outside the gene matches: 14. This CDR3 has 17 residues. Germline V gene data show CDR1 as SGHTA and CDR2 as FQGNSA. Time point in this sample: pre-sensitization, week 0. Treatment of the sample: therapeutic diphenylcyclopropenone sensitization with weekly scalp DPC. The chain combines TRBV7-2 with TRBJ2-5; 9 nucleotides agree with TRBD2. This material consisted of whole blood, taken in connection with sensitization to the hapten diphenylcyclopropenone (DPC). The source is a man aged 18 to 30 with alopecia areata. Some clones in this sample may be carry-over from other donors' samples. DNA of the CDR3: TGTGCCAGCAGCCTCCACGGCTTGCGGGGGGGAGGAGAGACCCAGTACTTC. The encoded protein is CASSLHGLRGGGETQYF.